This T cell receptor beta chain is from a study of T cell repertoires in cytomegalovirus infection. Germline CDR1 is DFQATT and CDR2 is SNEGSKA (reference sequence). This CDR3 contains 21 residues. With V trimmed by 0 bases and J by 4 bases, 20 bases remained unmatched. Via MiXCR, TCRdb re-called the reads, giving one row per CDR3 protein. The profile shows 400,000 to 600,000 distinct CDR3 sequences, more than 40% of them singletons. On this clonotype: Its antigen remains unidentified.

The chain joins TRBV20-1 to TRBJ2-3, with 12 positions matching TRBD2. This receptor was obtained from a human donor in good health (CMV status not recorded). Some clones in this sample may be carry-over from other donors' samples. The sample consisted of cultured PBMCs, taken from culture after CMV antigen stimulation. CDR3: CSAREPPLSSGGAWISDTQYF. The CDR3 DNA is TGCAGTGCTAGAGAGCCCCCCCTCTCTAGCGGGGGGGCCTGGATCTCAGATACGCAGTATTTT.